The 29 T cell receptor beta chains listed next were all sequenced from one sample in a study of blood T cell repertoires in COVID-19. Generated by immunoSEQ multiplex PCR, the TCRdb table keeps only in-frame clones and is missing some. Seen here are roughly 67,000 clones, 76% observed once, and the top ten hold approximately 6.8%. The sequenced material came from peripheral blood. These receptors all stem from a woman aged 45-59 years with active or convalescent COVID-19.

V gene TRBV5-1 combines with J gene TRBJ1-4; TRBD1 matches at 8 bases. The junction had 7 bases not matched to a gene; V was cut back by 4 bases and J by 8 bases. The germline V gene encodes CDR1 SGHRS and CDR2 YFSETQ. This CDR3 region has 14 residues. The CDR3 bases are TGCGCCAGCAGCGAGGGACAGGAGGCCGAAAAACTGTTTTTT. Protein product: CASSEGQEAEKLFF.

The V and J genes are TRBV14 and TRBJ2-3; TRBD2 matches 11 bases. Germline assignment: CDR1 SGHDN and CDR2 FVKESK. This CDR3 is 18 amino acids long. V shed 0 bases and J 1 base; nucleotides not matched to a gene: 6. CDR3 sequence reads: CASSQEASGRFRTDTQYF. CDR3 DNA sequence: TGTGCCAGCAGCCAAGAGGCTAGCGGGAGGTTTCGCACAGATACGCAGTATTTT.

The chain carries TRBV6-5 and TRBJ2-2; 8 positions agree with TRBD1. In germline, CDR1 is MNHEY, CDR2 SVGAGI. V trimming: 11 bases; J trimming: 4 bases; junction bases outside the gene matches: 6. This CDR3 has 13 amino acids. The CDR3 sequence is CASDRVGTGELFF. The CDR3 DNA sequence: TGTGCCTCGGACAGGGTTGGCACCGGGGAGCTGTTTTTT.

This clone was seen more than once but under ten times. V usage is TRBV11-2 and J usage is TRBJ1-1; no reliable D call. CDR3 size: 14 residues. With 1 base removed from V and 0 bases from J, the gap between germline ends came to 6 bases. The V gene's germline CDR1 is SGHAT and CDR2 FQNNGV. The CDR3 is CASSLGRLNTEAFF. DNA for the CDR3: TGTGCCAGCAGCTTAGGCCGGTTGAACACTGAAGCTTTCTTT.

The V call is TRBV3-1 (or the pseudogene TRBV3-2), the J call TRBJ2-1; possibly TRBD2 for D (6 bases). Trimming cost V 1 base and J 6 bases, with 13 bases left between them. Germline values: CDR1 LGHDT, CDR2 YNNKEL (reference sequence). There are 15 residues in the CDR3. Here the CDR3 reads CASSQGSTSRNEQFF. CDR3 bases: TGTGCCAGCAGCCAAGGGTCTACTAGCCGCAATGAGCAGTTCTTC.

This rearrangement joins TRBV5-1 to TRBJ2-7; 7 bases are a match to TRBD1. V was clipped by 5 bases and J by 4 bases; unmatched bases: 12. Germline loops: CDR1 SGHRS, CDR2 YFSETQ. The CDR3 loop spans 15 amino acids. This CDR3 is CASSPGRQGVYEQYF. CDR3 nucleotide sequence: TGCGCCAGCAGTCCTGGACGACAGGGAGTGTACGAGCAGTACTTC.

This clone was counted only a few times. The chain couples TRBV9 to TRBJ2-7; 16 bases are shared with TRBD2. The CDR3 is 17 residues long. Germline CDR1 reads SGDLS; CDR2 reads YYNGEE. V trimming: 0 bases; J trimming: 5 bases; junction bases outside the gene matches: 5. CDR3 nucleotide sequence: TGTGCCAGCAGCGTAGACGGGACTAGCGGGAGGGCCGACGAGCAGTACTTC. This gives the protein CASSVDGTSGRADEQYF.

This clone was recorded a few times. CDR3 nucleotides: TGCAGTGCTGGTGGGACTAGCGGTTCCTACGAGCAGTACTTC. Translated, it gives CSAGGTSGSYEQYF. This sequence joins TRBV20-1 and TRBJ2-7; 11 nucleotides align to TRBD2. The V gene end was trimmed by 5 bases and the J gene end by 1 base; junction bases not matched to a gene: 4. Germline V gene sequence: CDR1 DFQATT, CDR2 SNEGSKA (reference sequence). The CDR3 covers 14 residues.

The CDR3 spells CATSVLSGTQETQYF. The DNA of the CDR3 is TGTGCCACCAGTGTTCTTAGCGGCACTCAAGAGACCCAGTACTTC. The chain links TRBV24-1 to TRBJ2-5, with a weak D call TRBD2 (6 bases). Germline V gene data show CDR1 as KGHDR and CDR2 as SFDVKD. The CDR3 has 15 residues. Trimming cost V 5 bases and J 2 bases, with 14 bases left between them.

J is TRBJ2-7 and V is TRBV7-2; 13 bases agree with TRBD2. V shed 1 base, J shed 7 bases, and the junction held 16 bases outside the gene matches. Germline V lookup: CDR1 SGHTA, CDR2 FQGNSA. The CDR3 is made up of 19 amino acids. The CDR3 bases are TGTGCCAGCAGCTTAGTGCCACTAGCGGGAGGGCCTGACGGTGGGGAGCAGTACTTC. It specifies CASSLVPLAGGPDGGEQYF.

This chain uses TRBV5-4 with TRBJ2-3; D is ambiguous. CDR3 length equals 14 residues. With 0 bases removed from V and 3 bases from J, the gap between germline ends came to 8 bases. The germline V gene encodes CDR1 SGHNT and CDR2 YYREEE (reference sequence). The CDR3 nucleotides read TGTGCCAGCAGCTTGGACCCCACAACAGATACGCAGTATTTT. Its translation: CASSLDPTTDTQYF.

The CDR3 DNA reads TGTGCCAGCAGCCGGACAGGGGGGGACACTGAAGCTTTCTTT. It translates to CASSRTGGDTEAFF. The chain joins TRBV7-9 to TRBJ1-1; 10 bases agree with TRBD1. V lost 5 bases, J lost 3 bases, and 3 bases stayed unmatched. CDR1 and CDR2 (germline): SEHNR, FQNEAQ (reference sequence). The CDR3 loop spans 14 amino acids.

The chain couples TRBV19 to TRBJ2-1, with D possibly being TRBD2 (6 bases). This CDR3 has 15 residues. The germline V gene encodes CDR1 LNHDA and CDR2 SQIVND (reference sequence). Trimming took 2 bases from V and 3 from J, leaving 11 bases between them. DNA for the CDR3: TGTGCCAGTAGTATAAATCTAGCGAGCTACAATGAGCAGTTCTTC. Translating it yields CASSINLASYNEQFF.

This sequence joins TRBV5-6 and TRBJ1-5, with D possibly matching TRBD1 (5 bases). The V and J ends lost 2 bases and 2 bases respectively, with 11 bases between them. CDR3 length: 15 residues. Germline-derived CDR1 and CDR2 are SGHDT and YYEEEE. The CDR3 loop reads CASSLSAGRNQPQHF. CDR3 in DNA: TGTGCCAGCAGCTTATCGGCAGGGCGCAATCAGCCCCAGCATTTT. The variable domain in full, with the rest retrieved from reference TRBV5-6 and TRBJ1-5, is DAGVTQSPTHLIKTRGQQVTLRCSPKSGHDTVSWYQQALGQGPQFIFQYYEEEERQRGNFPDRFSGHQFPNYSSELNVNALLLGDSALYLCASSLSAGRNQPQHFGDGTRLSIL.

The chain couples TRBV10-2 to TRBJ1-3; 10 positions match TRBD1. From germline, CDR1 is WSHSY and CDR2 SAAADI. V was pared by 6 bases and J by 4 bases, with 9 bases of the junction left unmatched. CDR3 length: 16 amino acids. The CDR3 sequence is CASRLAGQGTGNTIYF. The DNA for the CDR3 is TGCGCCAGCAGATTGGCGGGACAGGGGACAGGAAACACCATATATTTT.

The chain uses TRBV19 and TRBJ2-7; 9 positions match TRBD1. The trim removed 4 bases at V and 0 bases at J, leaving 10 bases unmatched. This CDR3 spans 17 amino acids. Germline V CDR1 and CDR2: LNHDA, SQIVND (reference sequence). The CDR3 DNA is TGTGCCAGTAGTACACTACGAACAGGGGGCAGCTCCTACGAGCAGTACTTC. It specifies CASSTLRTGGSSYEQYF.

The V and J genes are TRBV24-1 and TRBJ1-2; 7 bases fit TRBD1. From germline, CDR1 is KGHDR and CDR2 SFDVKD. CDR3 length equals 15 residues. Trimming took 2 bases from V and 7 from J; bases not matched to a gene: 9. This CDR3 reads CATSDSGTEVRGYTF. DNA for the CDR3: TGTGCCACCAGTGATTCTGGGACAGAGGTGCGTGGCTACACCTTC.

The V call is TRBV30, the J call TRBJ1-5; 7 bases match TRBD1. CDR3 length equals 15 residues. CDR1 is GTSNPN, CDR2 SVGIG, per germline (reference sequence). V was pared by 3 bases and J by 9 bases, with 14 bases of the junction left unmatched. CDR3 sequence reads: CAWSLRTGRRSPQHF. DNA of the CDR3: TGTGCCTGGAGCCTTAGGACAGGCCGGAGATCGCCCCAGCATTTT.

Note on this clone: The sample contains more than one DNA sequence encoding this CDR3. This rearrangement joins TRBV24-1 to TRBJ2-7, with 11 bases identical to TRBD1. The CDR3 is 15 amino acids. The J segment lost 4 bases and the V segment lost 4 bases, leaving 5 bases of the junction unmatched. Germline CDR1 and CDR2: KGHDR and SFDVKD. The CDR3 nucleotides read TGTGCCACCAGTGACCCCGGGACAGGGGGTTACGAGCAGTACTTC. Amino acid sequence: CATSDPGTGGYEQYF.

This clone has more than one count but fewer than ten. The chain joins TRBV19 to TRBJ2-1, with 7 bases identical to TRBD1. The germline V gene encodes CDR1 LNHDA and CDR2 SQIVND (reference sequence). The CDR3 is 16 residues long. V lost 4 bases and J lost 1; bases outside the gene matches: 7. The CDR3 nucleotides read TGTGCCAGTAGTAAACAGGGGTCCTATTCCTACAATGAGCAGTTCTTC. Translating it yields CASSKQGSYSYNEQFF.

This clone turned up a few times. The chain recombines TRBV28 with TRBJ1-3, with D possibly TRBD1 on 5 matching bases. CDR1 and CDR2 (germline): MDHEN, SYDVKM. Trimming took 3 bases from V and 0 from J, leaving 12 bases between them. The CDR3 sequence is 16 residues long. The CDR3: CASSFPDSYSGNTIYF. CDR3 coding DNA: TGTGCCAGCAGTTTCCCCGACAGCTACTCTGGAAACACCATATATTTT.

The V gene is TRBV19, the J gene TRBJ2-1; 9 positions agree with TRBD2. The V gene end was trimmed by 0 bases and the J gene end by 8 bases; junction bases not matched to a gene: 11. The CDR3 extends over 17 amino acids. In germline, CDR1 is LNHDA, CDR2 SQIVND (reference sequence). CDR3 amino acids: CASSIEKGGRARHEQFF. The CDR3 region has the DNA TGTGCCAGTAGTATAGAAAAAGGCGGGAGGGCCAGGCATGAGCAGTTCTTC.

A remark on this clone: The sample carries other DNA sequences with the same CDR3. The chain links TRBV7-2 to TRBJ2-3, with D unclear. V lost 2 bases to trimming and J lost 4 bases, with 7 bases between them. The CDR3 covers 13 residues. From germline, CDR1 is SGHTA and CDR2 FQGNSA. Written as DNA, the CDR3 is TGTGCCAGCAGCTTAAGCCTGCCAGATACGCAGTATTTT. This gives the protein CASSLSLPDTQYF.

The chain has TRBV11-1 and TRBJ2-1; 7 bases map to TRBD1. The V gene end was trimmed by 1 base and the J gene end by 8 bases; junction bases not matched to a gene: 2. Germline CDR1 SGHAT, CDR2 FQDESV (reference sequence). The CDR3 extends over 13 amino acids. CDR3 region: CASSLGQGDEQFF. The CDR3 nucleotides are TGTGCCAGCAGCTTAGGACAGGGCGATGAGCAGTTCTTC.

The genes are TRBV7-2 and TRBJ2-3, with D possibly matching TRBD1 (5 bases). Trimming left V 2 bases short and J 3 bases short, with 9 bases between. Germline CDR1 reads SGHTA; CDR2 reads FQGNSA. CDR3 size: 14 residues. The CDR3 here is CASSLRQLTDTQYF. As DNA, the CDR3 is TGTGCCAGCAGCTTACGACAGCTAACAGATACGCAGTATTTT.

As DNA, the CDR3 is TGTGCCAGCAGCTCGGCCGGGACAGACTATGGCTACACCTTC. Its protein is CASSSAGTDYGYTF. This rearrangement joins TRBV7-9 to TRBJ1-2; 7 bases fit TRBD1. The germline CDR1 and CDR2 sequences are SEHNR and FQNEAQ (reference sequence). With V trimmed by 4 bases and J by 3 bases, 5 bases remained unmatched. CDR3 length equals 14 residues.

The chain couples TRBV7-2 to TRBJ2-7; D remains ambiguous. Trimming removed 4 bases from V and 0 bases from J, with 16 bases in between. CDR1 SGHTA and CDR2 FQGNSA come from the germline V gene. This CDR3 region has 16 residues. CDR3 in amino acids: CASSSWPRGSSYEQYF. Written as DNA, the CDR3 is TGTGCCAGCAGCTCCTGGCCTCGAGGTAGCTCCTACGAGCAGTACTTC. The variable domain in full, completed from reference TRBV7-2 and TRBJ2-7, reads GAGVSQSPSNKVTEKGKDVELRCDPISGHTALYWYRQSLGQGLEFLIYFQGNSAPDKSGLPSDRFSAERTGGSVSTLTIQRTQQEDSAVYLCASSSWPRGSSYEQYFGPGTRLTVT.

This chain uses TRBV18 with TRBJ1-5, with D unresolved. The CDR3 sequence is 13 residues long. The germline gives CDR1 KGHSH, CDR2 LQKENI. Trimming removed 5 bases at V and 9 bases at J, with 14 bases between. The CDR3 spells CASSGSTDRPQHF. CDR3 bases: TGTGCCAGCTCAGGCTCCACAGACCGGCCCCAGCATTTT.

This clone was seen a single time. CDR3: CASSELGTGSGQPQHF. The CDR3 DNA sequence: TGTGCCAGCAGTGAACTAGGGACAGGGAGCGGACAGCCCCAGCATTTT. This rearrangement joins TRBV6-1 to TRBJ1-5; 9 bases map to TRBD1. Trimming removed 2 bases from V and 7 bases from J; junction bases left unmatched: 9. This CDR3 has 16 amino acids. The germline V gene encodes CDR1 MNHNS and CDR2 SASEGT.